This T cell receptor (beta chain) was obtained from a study of shared clonotypes between healthy human individuals. Study-wide context: Each donor contributed plates that comprised three CD4 naive, three CD4 memory, two CD8 naive and one CD8 memory.

This table comes from immunoSEQ multiplex PCR, and its TCRdb copy is limited to in-frame clones, with some not included. The data show more than 500,000 clones, with roughly 95% seen just once and approximately 0.11% held by the top ten. The naive CD8 fraction comprised CD45RO-negative cells positively selected for CCR7 and excluded terminally differentiated effector memory CD45RA+ cells. The donors, all of them Caucasian adults, lived in Nashville, Tennessee. Germline CDR1 reads SGHDT; CDR2 reads YYEEEE. This CDR3 contains 15 residues. V lost 4 bases and J lost 5, with 16 bases in between. This TCR was sampled from a woman in her twenties or thirties in good health. Sequenced material: naive CD8+ T cells sorted from blood. The J gene is TRBJ1-3, the V gene TRBV5-6; weak D call: TRBD1 (6 bases). CDR3 DNA: TGTGCCAGCAGCACCGGCTGGGGGCAGAGAAACACCATATATTTT. Protein: CASSTGWGQRNTIYF.